This TCR beta chain was retrieved from a study of shared clonotypes between healthy human individuals. Findings and limits, study-wide: Inspection by rarefaction showed sorted-subset sequencing to be incomplete despite large depth. All-four-donor shared clonotypes had higher generation probabilities than non-shared clonotypes did.

Details on this clone: Its antigen remains unidentified.

Germline V lookup: CDR1 GTSNPN, CDR2 SVGIG (reference sequence). The CDR3 has 15 residues. V was clipped by 5 bases and J by 4 bases; unmatched bases: 6. Some clones are missing from TCRdb's copy, which holds only in-frame ones; the method was immunoSEQ multiplex PCR. There are about 2.3 million clones in the sample; approximately 95% occur only once, and about 0.41% lies in the top ten. The split of CD4+ cells yielded CD45RA+ naive and CD45RA-negative memory subsets. The material sequenced was naive CD4+ T cells from PBMCs. Subset denoted: CD45RA+ positively selected. The genes are TRBV30 and TRBJ2-5, with 14 bases aligning to TRBD2. The receptor was derived from a man aged 18 to 29 in good health. Some clones in this sample may be carry-over from other donors' samples. CDR3 loop: CAWSPGTSGRETQYF. The CDR3 nucleotides read TGTGCCTGGTCTCCCGGGACTAGCGGGAGAGAGACCCAGTACTTC.